This T cell receptor (beta chain) appears in the sequencing data of a study of cytomegalovirus exposure and HLA in healthy donors (dated by TCRdb to about 2017). In terms of the full investigation: In an earlier analysis of 587 of the donors, roughly 300 Gb of sequence data and about 110 million unique TCR beta sequences from about 179 million T cells were reported. Roughly 300 gigabases of sequencing data and roughly 90 million unique TCR sequences were included in an early release covering roughly 700 HLA-typed donors. The genetic ancestry cluster associated with self-reported Caucasian donors included 81% of the 300 to 400 genotyped donors. The study aimed to test whether cataloging public T cell receptors could reveal signatures of past pathogen exposure. The study used immunosequencing to profile the T cell repertoires of more than 650 subjects and linked those repertoires to cytomegalovirus serostatus. In addition to the first cohort of about 650 subjects, a separate validation cohort of around 110 different subjects was used. To predict cytomegalovirus infection status, the study combined high-throughput TCR immunosequencing, statistical association of individual TCRs with disease status, and machine learning. To study patterns of TCR occurrence, a later analysis re-analyzed previously published TCR beta repertoires from several hundred donors and added high-resolution HLA genotyping. In the later analysis, no new phenotypic data were used to find candidate immune exposures; instead, reliance was placed on TCR beta sequences and their occurrence across donors. An earlier analysis of some 500 of the donors used high-throughput TCR beta sequencing to judge whether each TCR beta V gene segment behaved as functional or pseudogenic. Donor age, sex, ethnicity and CMV serostatus were compiled together with the repertoire data. A later genetic analysis took genome-wide SNP genotypes for 398 of the 666 donors and used that subset as a discovery cohort. All discovery cohort repertoires had been generated using a single sequencing platform. HLA typing covered class I and class II loci at four-digit resolution. Typing coverage differed by locus: A, B, C, DRB1 and DQB1 were typed in roughly 629-630 donors, DQA1 in 522, DPA1 in 600 to 610, and DPB1 in around 490. Because of strong linkage in the cohort, a handful of DR-DQ haplotypes were treated as single units for association and clustering. Among some 400 genotyped donors of the cohort, an average of approximately 240,000 unique TCR beta nucleotide sequences was sequenced per donor, of which approximately 19% were non-productive.

Points on this clone: Its antigen remains unidentified. The input lacks base qualities; no much larger clone sits a single base away.

General conclusions and limits of the study: In a later genetic analysis, a missense DCLRE1C variant was associated with V-gene and J-gene trimming of TCR beta chains, and the association was replicated in an independent cohort. The authors suggested that the approach could potentially be extended to other disease states and immunological phenotypes. A further reported finding was that TCR beta sequences accurately predicted the HLA-A and HLA-B alleles for most subjects in the first cohort. This cohort had only TCR beta chains sequenced, and the lack of alpha or paired-chain data limited which features could be detected. A total of roughly 160 TCR beta chains were listed by the study as associated with cytomegalovirus. In a later analysis, HLA-associated TCR beta chains showed more clonal expansion and lower generation probabilities than non-associated chains that were equally common. HLA typing was unavailable for some donors at each locus, so association tests used only the typed subset. A group of highly shared sequence variants was considered likely to be a technical artifact of the sequencing pipeline. Immune exposure information for the cohort was limited to CMV serostatus. In an earlier analysis of fewer than 750 of the donors, most TCR beta V segments were observed in productive rearrangements about 87% or about 30% of the time, broadly matching IMGT annotations. The classifier was reported to diagnose cytomegalovirus status with high specificity and sensitivity in both the original cohort and the validation cohort. Linkage disequilibrium might explain the correlated functional status among segregating V segments, but an unknown experimental factor could not be excluded. Because counts were too low, some 16 rarely observed V segments, including chromosome 9 orphons, were excluded from the earlier analysis of several hundred of the donors. A later analysis found that most CMV-associated TCR beta chains appeared HLA-restricted, with HLA associations seemingly driven largely by CMV exposure. According to a later analysis, TCR association rates differed among HLA loci, with DRB1 alleles showing the most associated TCRs and HLA-C alleles showing the fewest. Presence/absence analyses assumed roughly uniform sequencing depth across donors, an assumption that may not hold. When HLA alleles, especially DR and DQ, strongly co-occurred, attributing TCR associations to individual alleles was difficult. The 87-base-pair reads could not distinguish some IMGT-functional V segments, including TRBV6-2 and TRBV6-3, so those segments were excluded. In a later analysis, some 17,000 TCR beta sequences were associated with specific HLA alleles at a false discovery rate of 0.05. Several of the top co-occurrence clusters appeared to be linked to parvovirus B19, influenza, CMV and Epstein-Barr virus, according to a later analysis. While some public TCRs were present in many individuals, most TCR sequences turned up only very rarely across donors. A few of the identified cytomegalovirus-associated TCR beta chains were confirmed in vitro to be specific for cytomegalovirus antigens. A later genetic analysis reported fewer N-insertions in productive TCRs among donors in an Asian-associated ancestry cluster than the roughly 700-donor mean.

The library was generated by the immunoSEQ multiplex PCR assay. For the multiplex PCR, a mixture combining 60 forward primers for TCR Vbeta segments and 13 reverse primers for TCR Jbeta segments was used. The CDR3 region of rearranged TCR beta genes was amplified from genomic DNA with a multiplex PCR assay. On the Illumina HiSeq System, the amplified TCR beta libraries were sequenced as 87-base-pair reads. Processing in the source paper ran as follows. A later analysis tallied roughly 80 million unique TCR beta chains across the 666 repertoires, and approximately 11 million of those chains were shared by two or more donors. Raw reads were error-corrected and collapsed into unique sequences by a nearest-neighbor algorithm in which closely related sequences were merged to remove PCR and sequencing errors. CDR3 sequences were aligned to IMGT reference sequences to assign V, D and J gene segments. Each retained sequence needed at least a six-nucleotide match to both a V gene segment and a J gene segment. Rearrangements were classified as productive when the CDR3 lacked stop codons and remained in frame with V and J, and all other rearrangements were classified as non-productive. CDR3 was defined according to IMGT convention as the region running from the second conserved V-encoded cysteine to the conserved J-encoded phenylalanine. The earlier analysis of 500 to 750 of the donors excluded any sequence lacking an unambiguous match to a single V gene segment. An earlier analysis of under 750 of the donors called V segments functional above 56.7% productive rearrangements and segregating when the between-donor standard deviation exceeded 5%. To diagnose cytomegalovirus status from the catalog of TCR beta chain sequences, a statistical classification framework was built. V and J gene assignment, in a later analysis, came from comparing TCR nucleotide sequences with IMGT/GENE-DB human TR gene sequences. A later analysis assigned CDR3 sequences and most-parsimonious VDJ recombination scenarios with the TCRdist pipeline. In a later analysis, every TCR beta chain was defined by the combination of its CDR3 amino acid sequence and its V-gene family, and reads without a unique V-gene family were dropped. As a way to deal with suspected cross-contamination and a sequencing artifact, a later analysis dropped 640 or so nucleotide sequences that were highly shared and had low generation probability. In a later analysis, a clonal expansion index was calculated for each public chain from normalized within-repertoire ranks of inferred template counts. Generation probabilities in a later analysis came from a VDJ recombination model fitted to out-of-frame rearrangements, and those results were checked against IGoR. A later analysis scored TCR-TCR, TCR-HLA and TCR-CMV co-occurrence with hypergeometric tests, applying a repertoire-size bias correction to TCR pairs. To estimate false discovery rates, a later analysis permuted the HLA or CMV assignments 20 times. A later analysis grouped co-occurring TCRs with DBSCAN, adding TCRdist sequence similarity when clustering within HLA-allele-positive subsets. Co-occurrence clustering excluded repertoires with fewer than 30,000 or more than 120,000 public chains, plus five with anomalous nucleotide sharing. TCRdb obtained this table from immuneACCESS and retained in-frame rearrangements with V and J assigned. These tables miss some clones; where compared with another copy, unresolved V genes account for less than half of the shortfall, and the remainder is unexplained. That table furnishes V, J and clone size, whereas the DNA furnished D and trimming. This sample gives tens of thousands of clones in total; roughly 60% of them show up just once. Approximately 43% of the sample belongs to the ten largest clones.

The cohort comprised some 700 healthy bone marrow donors. All cohort members were sampled while nominally healthy, although unrecorded immune exposures were likely present. The donor tested CMV seropositive and was one of the 289 seropositive cohort members. Each donor provided a peripheral blood sample, and peripheral blood mononuclear cells were used for TCR beta sequencing. The Qiagen DNeasy Blood Extraction Kit was used to extract genomic DNA from the blood cell samples. The V and J ends are trimmed by 7 bases and 6 bases, leaving 6 bases between them. CDR1 MNHNS and CDR2 SASEGT are derived from the germline V gene. Counted from cysteine to phenylalanine, this CDR3 has 11 amino acids. CDR3 DNA is the only sequence kept; it has 33 bases, read in frame from the first base.

The TCR sequence derives from a male donor in good health and CMV-seropositive. Sequencing input: PBMCs. The rearranged chain carries TRBV6-1 and TRBJ2-2, with an unclear D gene assignment. CDR3 sequence: CASTEAGELFF. In nucleotides, the sequence is TGTGCCAGCACAGAAGCCGGGGAGCTGTTTTTT.